Listed here are 31 T cell receptor beta chains from one sample, sequenced in a study of blood T cell repertoires in COVID-19. Some clones are missing from TCRdb's copy, which holds only in-frame ones; the method was immunoSEQ multiplex PCR. The table records 39,000 or so clones, approximately 85% of them present only once. Specimen: peripheral blood. These receptors were taken from a man aged 35 to 55 with active or convalescent COVID-19.

A single count supports this clone. The rearrangement joins TRBV7-2 to TRBJ2-7, with no clear D. The CDR3 runs to 14 residues. Germline V lookup: CDR1 SGHTA, CDR2 FQGNSA. Trimming stripped 5 bases from V and 3 bases from J, with 14 bases between. The CDR3 region is CASSPINSVYEQYF. The DNA of the CDR3 is TGTGCCAGCAGCCCCATAAACAGTGTCTACGAGCAGTACTTC.

In its sample, this clone was seen a few times. The rearrangement uses TRBV30 and TRBJ2-3; 8 bases map to TRBD1. The CDR3 extends over 14 amino acids. The germline CDR1 and CDR2 sequences are GTSNPN and SVGIG (reference sequence). Germline trimming cut 5 bases from V and 5 bases from J; bases unmatched to any gene: 9. The CDR3 sequence: CAWGTPGGIDTQYF. The CDR3 bases are TGTGCCTGGGGGACCCCAGGGGGCATAGATACGCAGTATTTT.

This clone has only a few counts. The chain is built from TRBV6-5 and TRBJ1-1, with D tentatively TRBD1 (5 bases). V gave up 2 bases and J gave up 2 bases, with 9 bases separating them. Per germline, CDR1 MNHEY and CDR2 SVGAGI. The CDR3 consists of 14 residues. CDR3 sequence: CASSYGGENTEAFF. In DNA form, the CDR3 reads TGTGCCAGCAGTTACGGGGGGGAAAACACTGAAGCTTTCTTT.

This clone was detected once. The rearrangement uses TRBV19 and TRBJ1-5, with 7 bases that match TRBD1. Looked up from germline, CDR1 is LNHDA and CDR2 is SQIVND (reference sequence). The CDR3 is 12 amino acids. This chain's CDR3 is CVPQGLGQPQHF. The DNA for the CDR3 is TGTGTTCCACAGGGGTTAGGACAGCCCCAGCATTTT.

This clone was observed once. The genes are TRBV5-3 and TRBJ2-5; D unclear. TRBV5-3 is treated as an ORF (open reading frame) with a function not yet certain. CDR3 length equals 13 residues. Between the trimmed V and J ends, which lost 3 bases and 5 bases, there was a span of 11 bases. This CDR3 reads CARSCTAEETQYF. DNA for the CDR3: TGTGCCAGAAGCTGCACAGCTGAGGAGACCCAGTACTTC.

The chain recombines TRBV11-2 with TRBJ2-3; 7 nucleotides match TRBD2. Germline V gene lookup returns CDR1 SGHAT and CDR2 FQNNGV. J was trimmed by 0 bases and V by 5 bases; bases with no gene match: 8. This CDR3 comprises 16 residues. The CDR3 DNA sequence: TGTGCCAGCAGCATCTTCTGGGGGGGTAGCACAGATACGCAGTATTTT. This codes for CASSIFWGGSTDTQYF.

The rearrangement uses TRBV12-3 or TRBV12-4 and TRBJ1-5; 7 nucleotides line up with TRBD1. The V gene end was trimmed by 6 bases and the J gene end by 6 bases; junction bases not matched to a gene: 5. This CDR3 is 13 amino acids long. The CDR3 bases are TGTGCCAGCAGCCCGACAGGGACTCAGCCCCAGCATTTT. Protein: CASSPTGTQPQHF.

The genes are TRBV3-1 (or the pseudogene TRBV3-2) and TRBJ2-3; 9 nucleotides line up with TRBD2. This CDR3 is built from 16 residues. Unmatched junction bases numbered 6, after V lost 4 bases and J lost 1 base. Germline V gene lookup returns CDR1 LGHDT and CDR2 YNNKEL (reference sequence). The CDR3 nucleotides are TGTGCCAGCAGCCCCGGGACTAGCATACGCACAGATACGCAGTATTTT. Its protein is CASSPGTSIRTDTQYF.

CDR3 bases: TGTGCCAGCAGCTTAGACCAGGTCCAAGAGACCCAGTACTTC. Protein: CASSLDQVQETQYF. V is TRBV7-2 and J is TRBJ2-5, with D unresolved. The CDR3 totals 14 residues. V was trimmed by 1 base and J by 1 base, leaving 7 bases between them. Looked up from germline, CDR1 is SGHTA and CDR2 is FQGNSA.

This clone was counted ten times or more. As DNA, the CDR3 is TGCGCCAGCAGCTTGGTTTCAGGCCATAATAATTCACCCCTCCACTTT. Its translation: CASSLVSGHNNSPLHF. The V call is TRBV5-1, the J call TRBJ1-6; D is unresolved. Germline lookup yields CDR1 SGHRS and CDR2 YFSETQ. This CDR3 comprises 16 residues. The germline V and J ends were trimmed by 0 bases and 5 bases, with 12 bases remaining between them.

V gene TRBV9 combines with J gene TRBJ2-3; 8 nucleotides match TRBD1. The CDR3 contains 14 residues. The germline V gene has CDR1 SGDLS and CDR2 YYNGEE. Trimming cost V 3 bases and J 9 bases; bases outside gene matches: 9. CDR3 coding DNA: TGTGCCAGCAGCGAAGCAGGGGGCGATTCAACGCAGTATTTT. Protein sequence: CASSEAGGDSTQYF.

This clone was recorded once. The V and J genes are TRBV6-2 or TRBV6-3 and TRBJ2-7; D perhaps matches TRBD1 (5 bases). The CDR3 covers 12 residues. The V and J ends lost 2 bases and 6 bases respectively, with 8 bases between them. Germline V CDR1 and CDR2: MNHEY, SVGEGT. In DNA, the CDR3 is TGTGCCAGCAGTTACATTGGGGCCGAGCAGTACTTC. Protein product: CASSYIGAEQYF.

This chain joins TRBV24-1 and TRBJ2-1; D might be TRBD2 (5 bases). Germline CDR1 is KGHDR and CDR2 is SFDVKD. There are 14 residues in the CDR3. Trimming left V 6 bases short and J 0 bases short, with 8 bases between. The CDR3 DNA is TGTGCCACCAGTAGTCGGGGCTCCTACAATGAGCAGTTCTTC. Translating it yields CATSSRGSYNEQFF.

This sequence joins TRBV7-9 and TRBJ1-1; maybe TRBD1 (5 bases). This CDR3 has 16 amino acids. The V gene's germline CDR1 is SEHNR and CDR2 FQNEAQ (reference sequence). The V end lost 5 bases, the J end lost 1 base, and 17 bases lay between the germline ends. CDR3 nucleotide sequence: TGTGCCAGCAGCCCCGCCGGGGGGATCAAGAACACTGAAGCTTTCTTT. Protein sequence: CASSPAGGIKNTEAFF.

The chain recombines TRBV5-8 with TRBJ2-1; possibly TRBD2 for D (6 bases). Per the germline V gene, CDR1 is SGHTS and CDR2 is YDEGEE. The CDR3 totals 15 residues. V lost 0 bases, J lost 0 bases, and 7 bases lay in between. The CDR3: CASSLGDSSYNEQFF. The DNA of the CDR3 is TGTGCCAGCAGCTTGGGGGACTCCTCCTACAATGAGCAGTTCTTC.

The genes are TRBV9 and TRBJ2-2; TRBD2 aligns across 11 bases. The trim removed 4 bases at V and 9 bases at J, leaving 8 bases unmatched. The CDR3 contains 15 residues. In germline, CDR1 is SGDLS, CDR2 YYNGEE. The CDR3 bases are TGTGCCAGCAGCCCCCAGACTAGCGGGGTACGGGAGCTGTTTTTT. Protein: CASSPQTSGVRELFF.

The chain employs TRBV3-1 (or the pseudogene TRBV3-2) and TRBJ1-1, with 8 bases identical to TRBD1. The CDR3 spans 14 residues. CDR1 LGHDT and CDR2 YNNKEL come from the germline V gene (reference sequence). The V and J ends lost 7 bases and 6 bases, in that order; junction bases with no gene match: 10. This CDR3 is CASKGGQGAAEAFF. The CDR3 nucleotides are TGTGCCAGCAAGGGGGGCCAGGGGGCGGCTGAAGCTTTCTTT.

The chain recombines TRBV5-4 with TRBJ1-2; maybe TRBD1 (5 bases). The germline gives CDR1 SGHNT, CDR2 YYREEE (reference sequence). This CDR3 has 16 residues. V was cut by 0 bases and J by 7 bases, with 19 bases left in between. The CDR3 region has the DNA TGTGCCAGCAGCTTGGGGGGGGAGTTGTCGGCGGCTGGCTACACCTTC. It specifies CASSLGGELSAAGYTF.

This chain links TRBV2 with TRBJ2-7; TRBD1 is a possible D gene (5 bases). Trimming stripped 5 bases from V and 2 bases from J, with 13 bases between. The length of the CDR3 is 14 residues. CDR1 is SNHLY, CDR2 FYNNEI, per germline. The CDR3 coding sequence is TGTGCCAGCAGTATTGGGGCTAGAGCCTACGAGCAGTACTTC. The encoded protein is CASSIGARAYEQYF. The full variable domain, in which reference TRBV2 and TRBJ2-7 provide the parts outside the CDR3, is EPEVTQTPSHQVTQMGQEVILRCVPISNHLYFYWYRQILGQKVEFLVSFYNNEISEKSEIFDDQFSVERPDGSNFTLKIRSTKLEDSAMYFCASSIGARAYEQYFGPGTRLTVT.

The chain couples TRBV6-2 or TRBV6-3 to TRBJ1-2; tentatively, D is TRBD1 (5 bases). V lost 4 bases and J lost 4, with 16 bases in between. This CDR3 spans 15 amino acids. The germline V gene has CDR1 MNHEY and CDR2 SVGEGT. The CDR3 DNA reads as TGTGCCAGCAGTTCACGGTTGACAGTTCCCTATGGCTACACCTTC. Amino acids: CASSSRLTVPYGYTF.

This sequence joins TRBV4-1 and TRBJ1-1; D is uncertain. V lost 0 bases to trimming and J lost 10 bases, with 6 bases between them. The germline V gene has CDR1 MGHRA and CDR2 YSYEKL. The length of the CDR3 is 11 residues. The CDR3 region has the DNA TGCGCCAGCAGCCAAGAGAGGGTAGCTTTCTTT. Its protein product is CASSQERVAFF.

The chain employs TRBV24-1 and TRBJ2-3, with 8 nucleotides matching TRBD1. Germline trimming cut 7 bases from V and 1 base from J; bases unmatched to any gene: 0. CDR3 length: 13 residues. Looked up from germline, CDR1 is KGHDR and CDR2 is SFDVKD. CDR3 region: CATRGQGTDTQYF. The CDR3 bases are TGTGCCACCAGGGGACAGGGCACAGATACGCAGTATTTT.

The gene calls are TRBV2 and TRBJ1-1, with TRBD1 matching over 7 bases. The CDR3 spans 14 residues. J lost 1 base, V lost 6 bases, and 5 bases had no gene match. Germline CDR1 reads SNHLY; CDR2 reads FYNNEI. CDR3 sequence (DNA): TGTGCCAGCAGCCCAGGGGGTGCGAACACTGAAGCTTTCTTT. It translates to CASSPGGANTEAFF.

The DNA for the CDR3 is TGTGCCAGCAGTTCCCTGGACAATAGCAATCAGCCCCAGCATTTT. It codes for CASSSLDNSNQPQHF. This chain links TRBV27 with TRBJ1-5; possible D gene TRBD1, 5 bases. Per germline, CDR1 MNHEY and CDR2 SMNVEV (reference sequence). The CDR3 covers 15 residues. Trimming removed 4 bases from V and 0 bases from J, with 10 bases in between.

The chain links TRBV2 to TRBJ2-7; 11 bases are shared with TRBD2. V was pared by 8 bases and J by 6 bases, with 6 bases of the junction left unmatched. Germline CDR1 reads SNHLY; CDR2 reads FYNNEI. The CDR3 is made up of 13 amino acids. DNA for the CDR3: TGTGCCAGCGTAGCGGGGGGGGCCGCCGAGCAGTACTTC. It specifies CASVAGGAAEQYF.

The CDR3 DNA reads TGTGCCAGCAGCCAAGATATCTTAGCGGGAACGAACACCGGGGAGCTGTTTTTT. Its protein is CASSQDILAGTNTGELFF. This sequence joins TRBV4-2 and TRBJ2-2, with 8 bases fitting TRBD2. This CDR3 comprises 18 residues. V shed 0 bases and J 0 bases; nucleotides not matched to a gene: 6. Looked up from germline, CDR1 is LGHNA and CDR2 is YNFKEQ.

This sequence joins TRBV29-1 and TRBJ1-2, with D unresolved. Germline V lookup: CDR1 SQVTM, CDR2 ANQGSEA. The V gene lost 7 bases and the J gene lost 6 bases, with 18 bases spanning the gap. This CDR3 is built from 13 residues. The CDR3 DNA reads as TGCAGCGCCCCATCCGGTGATTTGGATGGCTACACCTTC. Translated, it gives CSAPSGDLDGYTF.

This chain links TRBV5-1 with TRBJ2-1, with 12 bases fitting TRBD2. Germline values: CDR1 SGHRS, CDR2 YFSETQ. V lost 1 base and J lost 7; bases outside the gene matches: 6. CDR3 size: 16 residues. The CDR3 DNA sequence: TGCGCCAGCAGCTTGTTAGCTAGCGGGGGGGCAAATGAGCAGTTCTTC. Its translation: CASSLLASGGANEQFF.

V is TRBV10-2 and J is TRBJ2-1, with 10 bases aligning to TRBD1. The germline V gene has CDR1 WSHSY and CDR2 SAAADI. With 8 bases clipped from V and 5 bases from J, the junction kept 12 bases outside the gene matches. This CDR3 comprises 16 residues. The CDR3 is CASQPPTGTGDNEQFF. The CDR3 DNA sequence: TGCGCCAGCCAACCTCCAACCGGGACAGGGGACAATGAGCAGTTCTTC.

V usage is TRBV10-3 and J usage is TRBJ2-1, with 14 bases fitting TRBD2. Germline CDR1 reads ENHRY; CDR2 reads SYGVKD. This CDR3 is 18 amino acids long. The V segment lost 7 bases and the J segment 1 base; nucleotides outside the gene matches: 9. The CDR3 reads CAITPGLAGEGSYNEQFF. The DNA of the CDR3 is TGTGCCATCACACCGGGACTAGCGGGAGAAGGATCCTACAATGAGCAGTTCTTC.

The V call is TRBV27, the J call TRBJ2-3; 7 bases map to TRBD1. V was pared by 4 bases and J by 7 bases, with 5 bases of the junction left unmatched. Germline CDR1 and CDR2: MNHEY and SMNVEV (reference sequence). CDR3 size: 13 residues. The CDR3 spells CASSSNRGNTQYF. CDR3 bases: TGTGCCAGCAGTTCCAACAGGGGCAATACGCAGTATTTT.